The T cell receptor beta chain described here comes from a study of human T cells and chemical hapten exposure. Stated time point: pre-sensitization, week 0. The treatment denotes: therapeutic diphenylcyclopropenone sensitization with weekly scalp DPC. Participating donors were patients with alopecia, aged 18 to 70 years, considered appropriate candidates for DPC. Total RNA was isolated from whole blood that had not been fractionated. TCRdb reprocessed the RACE reads with MiXCR, giving one entry per CDR3 protein. The repertoire has roughly 110,000 distinct CDR3 sequences, 9.5% to 15% of them found once; the top ten carry over 1.5%. CDR3 length: 15 residues. Trimming shortened V by 1 base and J by 4 bases, and 13 bases separated the two germline ends. Germline values: CDR1 SGHTA, CDR2 FQGNSA.

The V call is TRBV7-2, the J call TRBJ1-1; weak D call: TRBD1 (6 bases). This TCR came from a woman aged 50 to 60 with alopecia areata. Some clones in this sample may be carry-over from other donors' samples. Here the sequenced sample was whole blood, taken in connection with sensitization to the hapten diphenylcyclopropenone (DPC). The DNA of the CDR3 is TGTGCCAGCAGCTTAGGGACCGCCAGGGGCACTGAAGCTTTCTTT. It specifies CASSLGTARGTEAFF.